This entry lists 18 T cell receptor beta chains sequenced from one sample in a study of naive and memory T cell subsets. Both TRBC1 and TRBC2 were covered by a beta constant-region primer of two equimolar oligonucleotides. Ligated cDNA was amplified by four rounds of PCR with nested alpha and beta constant-region primers and SP2. TCRdb recomputed calls from the UMI-ligation and nested PCR reads with MiXCR, one row per CDR3 protein. This repertoire shows 95,000 to 150,000 distinct CDR3 sequences, 35% to 45% found once; its top ten account for around 0.92%. Sequenced: central memory CD4+ T cells from blood. The receptors originated from a human donor in good health.

A few counts support this clonotype. The rearrangement uses TRBV4-3 and TRBJ1-5; weak D call: TRBD1 (5 bases). The CDR3 is 15 amino acids. Trimming took off 3 bases at V and 10 bases at J, with 19 bases between the two ends. CDR1 and CDR2 (germline): LGHNA, YSLEER. The CDR3 sequence is CASSHVYRPEKPQHF. CDR3 in DNA: TGCGCCAGCAGCCATGTCTACAGGCCGGAAAAACCCCAGCATTTT.

J is TRBJ1-6 and V is TRBV5-4; D unclear. The CDR3 totals 15 residues. The germline CDR1 and CDR2 sequences are SGHNT and YYREEE (reference sequence). Trimming pared 4 bases from V and 4 bases from J, leaving 12 bases between. The CDR3 nucleotides are TGTGCCAGCAGCATAGCCGGGTTATATAATTCACCCCTCCACTTT. Its protein product is CASSIAGLYNSPLHF.

This clonotype has more than one count but fewer than ten. Here the CDR3 reads CASSQSSDPRDTQYF. CDR3 bases: TGTGCCAGCAGTCAAAGCTCGGACCCCCGGGATACGCAGTATTTT. J is TRBJ2-3 and V is TRBV7-3; D gene ambiguous. Germline values: CDR1 SGHTA, CDR2 FQGTGA. The length of the CDR3 is 15 residues. V was cut by 6 bases and J by 6 bases, with 19 bases left in between. Together with reference TRBV7-3 and TRBJ2-3, the CDR3 gives the full variable domain: GAGVSQTPSNKVTEKGKYVELRCDPISGHTALYWYRQSLGQGPEFLIYFQGTGAADDSGLPNDRFFAVRPEGSVSTLKIQRTERGDSAVYLCASSQSSDPRDTQYFGPGTRLTVL.

The J gene is TRBJ2-1, the V gene TRBV12-3 or TRBV12-4; D is perhaps TRBD1 (8 bases). The CDR3 covers 15 residues. Trimming left V 4 bases short and J 6 bases short, with 16 bases between. CDR3 protein: CASSSQRDRFNEQFF. The CDR3, as DNA: TGTGCCAGCAGTTCTCAGCGGGACAGGTTCAATGAGCAGTTCTTC.

The chain joins TRBV6-5 to TRBJ2-1; D is possibly TRBD2 (6 bases). Germline CDR1 and CDR2: MNHEY and SVGAGI. The CDR3 loop spans 16 amino acids. V was cut by 6 bases and J by 2 bases, with 17 bases left in between. In DNA form, the CDR3 reads TGTGCCAGCAGCGGGAGAGCCTCACTCACCTACAATGAGCAGTTCTTC. As protein: CASSGRASLTYNEQFF.

The rearrangement joins TRBV6-2 or TRBV6-3 to TRBJ2-1; the match to TRBD2 covers 14 bases. Germline V lookup: CDR1 MNHEY, CDR2 SVGEGT. Trimming at V came to 10 bases and at J to 9 bases, leaving 11 bases not matched to a gene. CDR3 length equals 15 residues. CDR3 amino acids: CATETSGRVYGEQFF. The CDR3 DNA reads TGTGCCACCGAGACTAGCGGGAGGGTTTACGGTGAGCAGTTCTTC.

The rearrangement uses TRBV3-1 and TRBJ2-5; 9 positions match TRBD2. CDR3 length: 15 amino acids. Germline lookup yields CDR1 LGHDT and CDR2 YNNKEL (reference sequence). V gave up 6 bases and J gave up 4 bases; unmatched junction bases: 9. CDR3 nucleotide sequence: TGTGCCAGCAGTCTGGGGAGCGGGAGGACAGAGACCCAGTACTTC. Amino acid sequence: CASSLGSGRTETQYF.

The chain uses TRBV28 and TRBJ1-4, with D unresolved. Germline V lookup: CDR1 MDHEN, CDR2 SYDVKM. This CDR3 spans 14 amino acids. Trimming took 2 bases from V and 7 from J, leaving 11 bases between them. CDR3 in DNA: TGTGCCAGCAGTTTACACGGTCTGGGTGAAAAACTGTTTTTT. Protein: CASSLHGLGEKLFF.

V and J are TRBV7-9 and TRBJ1-1; no definite D call. CDR3 length equals 12 residues. Deletions cut 8 bases from V and 4 bases from J, with 11 bases between. Germline assignment: CDR1 SEHNR and CDR2 FQNEAQ (reference sequence). Here the CDR3 reads CASHRLGTEAFF. For the CDR3, the DNA is TGTGCCAGCCATCGGCTTGGCACTGAAGCTTTCTTT.

V is TRBV5-1 and J is TRBJ2-6; possibly TRBD1 for D (6 bases). The CDR3 length is 20 residues. Germline V lookup: CDR1 SGHRS, CDR2 YFSETQ. Trimming removed 2 bases at V and 1 base at J, with 22 bases between. CDR3 nucleotide sequence: TGCGCCAGCAGCTTTCCGGTTGTGGGGACATCCAGTTCTGGGGCCAACGTCCTGACTTTC. Translated, it gives CASSFPVVGTSSSGANVLTF. The complete variable domain, with remaining parts taken from reference TRBV5-1 and TRBJ2-6, reads KAGVTQTPRYLIKTRGQQVTLSCSPISGHRSVSWYQQTPGQGLQFLFEYFSETQRNKGNFPGRFSGRQFSNSRSEMNVSTLELGDSALYLCASSFPVVGTSSSGANVLTFGAGSRLTVL.

The chain uses TRBV18 and TRBJ1-1; D remains ambiguous. Germline values: CDR1 KGHSH, CDR2 LQKENI. The length of the CDR3 is 14 residues. The germline V and J ends were trimmed by 6 bases and 5 bases, with 16 bases remaining between them. CDR3 sequence: CASSVTTGWTEAFF. CDR3 DNA sequence: TGTGCCAGCTCTGTTACGACGGGATGGACTGAAGCTTTCTTT.

This clonotype occurred a few times. This chain connects TRBV7-2 to TRBJ2-1; 10 bases line up with TRBD2. Looked up from germline, CDR1 is SGHTA and CDR2 is FQGNSA. J was trimmed by 1 base and V by 5 bases; bases with no gene match: 8. The CDR3 consists of 17 residues. CDR3 in amino acids: CASSGRTSGPSYNEQFF. The CDR3 DNA is TGTGCCAGCAGCGGACGGACTAGCGGACCATCCTACAATGAGCAGTTCTTC. Based on the CDR3 plus reference TRBV7-2 and TRBJ2-1, the full variable domain is GAGVSQSPSNKVTEKGKDVELRCDPISGHTALYWYRQSLGQGLEFLIYFQGNSAPDKSGLPSDRFSAERTGGSVSTLTIQRTQQEDSAVYLCASSGRTSGPSYNEQFFGPGTRLTVL.

The chain recombines TRBV20-1 with TRBJ2-1; TRBD2 matches 7 bases. Germline CDR1 is DFQATT and CDR2 is SNEGSKA (reference sequence). CDR3 length: 15 amino acids. Trimming removed 6 bases from V and 0 bases from J; junction bases left unmatched: 8. CDR3 region: CSALFGGSSYNEQFF. The DNA of the CDR3 is TGCAGTGCCCTCTTCGGGGGGAGCTCCTACAATGAGCAGTTCTTC.

The genes are TRBV6-2 or TRBV6-3 and TRBJ2-7; D call uncertain. This CDR3 is 14 amino acids long. The V gene lost 10 bases and the J gene lost 0 bases, with 16 bases spanning the gap. The V gene's germline CDR1 is MNHEY and CDR2 SVGEGT. The CDR3 here is CAISSRVFSYEQYF. In DNA, the CDR3 is TGTGCCATCTCATCACGGGTGTTCTCCTACGAGCAGTACTTC.

The V call is TRBV5-1, the J call TRBJ1-6; D unclear. Germline CDR1 SGHRS, CDR2 YFSETQ. The CDR3 has 13 residues. Trimming took 4 bases from V and 10 from J, leaving 12 bases between them. This CDR3 reads CASSLGDRSPLHF. The CDR3 nucleotides read TGCGCCAGCAGCCTTGGAGACCGATCACCCCTCCACTTT.

The J gene is TRBJ1-2, the V gene TRBV20-1; D remains ambiguous. The CDR3 totals 12 residues. Germline CDR1 DFQATT, CDR2 SNEGSKA (reference sequence). The CDR3 coding sequence is TGCAGGGAGGGAGTCAGAGAGGTTGGCTACACCTTC. As protein: CREGVREVGYTF.

The CDR3 DNA reads TGTGCCAGCACGGAGAACAGGGTAAATGGCGAGCAGTACTTC. It translates to CASTENRVNGEQYF. V gene TRBV2 combines with J gene TRBJ2-7, with D perhaps matching TRBD1 (6 bases). In germline, CDR1 is SNHLY, CDR2 FYNNEI. The CDR3 runs 14 residues. Trimming took 7 bases from V and 6 from J, leaving 19 bases between them.

The rearrangement links TRBV12-3 or TRBV12-4 to TRBJ2-2; 13 nucleotides match TRBD2. V was pared by 0 bases and J by 2 bases, with 6 bases of the junction left unmatched. The CDR3 extends over 19 amino acids. In DNA, the CDR3 is TGTGCCAGCAGTTTAGCCGTGGGACTAGCGGGATTCAACACCGGGGAGCTGTTTTTT. It encodes CASSLAVGLAGFNTGELFF.